This is a list of T cell receptor beta chains from one sample in a study of blood T cells in healthy people across ages. One entry per CDR3 protein results from TCRdb running MiXCR on the 5' RACE reads. Of about 900,000 distinct CDR3 sequences detected, roughly 50% appear once; the ten largest clones hold roughly an eighth. The material sequenced was blood. All receptors come from a man in his thirties or forties in good health. The CDR3 runs from the conserved cysteine through the conserved F or W. Fields, in order: clone size, V gene, D gene, J gene, CDR3 length, CDR3 protein, CDR3 DNA. A D gene is named only where the DNA matches it firmly. Not all rows give a size; the values are once, few, many and, for expanded clones, a class.

.	TRBV7-9	.	TRBJ1-6	14	CASSSNEPNSPLHF	TGTGCCAGCAGTTCGAACGAACCCAATTCACCCCTCCACTTT
once	TRBV28	.	TRBJ2-1	15	CASSLPKGRGFEQFF	TGTGCCAGCAGCCTTCCGAAAGGGCGGGGATTTGAGCAGTTCTTC
.	TRBV30	.	TRBJ2-3	15	CAWGQFGVSTDTQYF	TGTGCCTGGGGACAGTTCGGAGTTAGCACAGATACGCAGTATTTT
.	TRBV2	.	TRBJ2-1	14	CASSEVTVANEQFF	TGTGCCAGCAGTGAAGTAACAGTCGCCAATGAGCAGTTCTTC
few	TRBV20-1	TRBD2	TRBJ2-1	16	CSAREPSGGSHNEQFF	TGCAGTGCTAGAGAGCCTAGCGGGGGGTCCCACAATGAGCAGTTCTTC
.	TRBV20-1	TRBD2	TRBJ2-1	13	CSARDPDSGGWFF	TGTAGTGCTAGAGATCCGGATAGCGGGGGGTGGTTCTTC
few	TRBV9	.	TRBJ2-1	15	CASSGPSSAYNEQFF	TGTGCCAGCAGCGGCCCCTCTAGCGCCTACAATGAGCAGTTCTTC
few	TRBV20-1	TRBD1	TRBJ2-7	14	CSARGTGDSYEQYF	TGCAGTGCTAGAGGCACAGGGGACTCCTACGAGCAGTACTTC
.	TRBV29-1	TRBD2	TRBJ2-2	12	CSVSSGSWELFF	TGCAGCGTTTCTAGCGGGAGCTGGGAGCTGTTTTTT
.	TRBV11-2	TRBD1	TRBJ2-7	16	CASSLGMGQGRHEQYF	TGTGCCAGCAGCTTAGGGATGGGACAGGGTAGACACGAGCAGTACTTC
.	TRBV4-1	TRBD2	TRBJ2-1	16	CASSPGGGGVYNEQFF	TGCGCCAGCAGCCCCGGGGGCGGGGGGGTCTACAATGAGCAGTTCTTC
.	TRBV7-9	.	TRBJ2-3	16	CASSPDRPSNTDTQYF	TGTGCCAGCAGTCCAGACAGGCCGAGTAACACAGATACGCAGTATTTT
.	TRBV9	.	TRBJ2-3	15	CASSVAGPGIDTQYF	TGTGCCAGCAGCGTAGCGGGGCCCGGGATAGATACGCAGTATTTT
many	TRBV29-1	.	TRBJ2-6	13	CSVSGAGANVLTF	TGCAGCGTATCAGGGGCTGGGGCCAACGTCCTGACTTTC
.	TRBV15	.	TRBJ1-4	16	CATSRDRTATNEKLFF	TGTGCCACCAGCCGCGACAGGACCGCAACTAATGAAAAACTGTTTTTT
once	TRBV7-2	TRBD1	TRBJ1-6	21	CASSLAPRDRGLSSYNSPLHF	TGTGCCAGCAGCTTAGCCCCTCGGGACAGGGGACTGAGCTCCTATAATTCACCCCTCCACTTT
.	TRBV4-1	.	TRBJ2-6	17	CASSPNHLGTGANVLTF	TGCGCCAGCAGCCCAAACCATCTAGGCACTGGGGCCAACGTCCTGACTTTC